These T cell receptor beta chains were read from a single sample in a study of beta chain features in type 1 diabetes. Data came from immunoSEQ multiplex PCR; TCRdb stores just in-frame clones and leaves some out. There are a few hundred thousand clones in the sample; roughly 13% occur only once, and approximately 0.015% lies in the top ten. Sequencing was performed on naive CD4+ T cells from blood. These receptors all stem from a man younger than 40 with type 1 diabetes. The CDR3 runs from the conserved cysteine through the conserved F or W. D genes are given only for firm matches. Clone size, where shown, is once, few, many, or a class for clones that have expanded.

V gene	CDR3 length	D gene	clone size	J gene	CDR3 protein	CDR3 DNA
TRBV5-1	14	TRBD1	few	TRBJ2-5	CASSLQGAKETQYF	TGCGCCAGCAGCTTGCAGGGGGCAAAAGAGACCCAGTACTTC
TRBV7-2	11	NA	NA	TRBJ2-5	CASSQLETQYF	TGTGCCAGCAGTCAACTGGAGACCCAGTACTTC
TRBV2	16	TRBD2	NA	TRBJ2-3	CASILGLAGGADTQYF	TGTGCCAGCATCCTAGGGCTAGCGGGAGGAGCAGATACGCAGTATTTT
TRBV7-9	15	TRBD2	few	TRBJ2-7	CASSLLAGGSYEQYF	TGTGCCAGCAGCTTATTGGCGGGAGGATCCTACGAGCAGTACTTC
TRBV28	12	NA	few	TRBJ1-1	CASSRMNTEAFF	TGTGCCAGCTCGAGAATGAACACTGAAGCTTTCTTT
TRBV7-2	13	NA	NA	TRBJ1-5	CASSGQGNQPQHF	TGTGCCAGCAGCGGGCAGGGGAATCAGCCCCAGCATTTT
TRBV7-9	16	TRBD2	NA	TRBJ2-3	CASSSLAGGSPDTQYF	TGTGCCAGCAGCTCGCTAGCGGGAGGGTCACCAGATACGCAGTATTTT
TRBV7-2	16	TRBD2	NA	TRBJ2-1	CASRTRTSGLYNEQFF	TGTGCCAGCAGGACCCGGACTAGCGGTCTCTACAATGAGCAGTTCTTC
TRBV18	13	NA	NA	TRBJ2-7	CASSPTEGYEQYF	TGTGCCAGCTCACCGACAGAAGGCTACGAGCAGTACTTC
TRBV11-2	15	NA	few	TRBJ2-5	CASSSGLFSQETQYF	TGTGCCAGCAGCTCCGGACTATTCTCCCAAGAGACCCAGTACTTC
TRBV11-2	13	NA	few	TRBJ1-5	CASSLEQHQPQHF	TGTGCCAGCAGCTTAGAACAGCATCAGCCCCAGCATTTT
TRBV27	13	NA	NA	TRBJ1-2	CASSPRANYGYTF	TGTGCCAGCAGCCCCCGCGCGAACTATGGCTACACCTTC
TRBV5-1	13	NA	few	TRBJ2-5	CASSSAGQETQYF	TGCGCCAGCAGCTCGGCAGGCCAAGAGACCCAGTACTTC
TRBV29-1	14	TRBD2	few	TRBJ2-7	CSAKGLAGEGEQYF	TGCAGCGCAAAAGGACTAGCGGGAGAGGGCGAGCAGTACTTC
TRBV11-2	14	NA	few	TRBJ1-2	CASSFGQGLYGYTF	TGTGCCAGCAGCTTCGGTCAGGGCCTCTATGGCTACACCTTC
TRBV28	12	TRBD2	NA	TRBJ2-5	CATGLAGETQYF	TGTGCCACCGGACTAGCCGGGGAGACCCAGTACTTC
TRBV15	17	TRBD1	NA	TRBJ1-5	CATSRRHRQGDIQPQHF	TGTGCCACCAGCAGAAGGCACCGACAGGGGGACATTCAGCCCCAGCATTTT
TRBV28	14	TRBD1	NA	TRBJ1-1	CASSPGQVSTEAFF	TGTGCCAGCAGCCCCGGACAGGTTTCCACTGAAGCTTTCTTT
TRBV7-3	15	NA	NA	TRBJ1-2	CASSLNTGQSYGYTF	TGTGCCAGCAGCTTAAACACGGGACAAAGTTATGGCTACACCTTC
TRBV20-1	11	NA	NA	TRBJ1-1	CSATGGTEAFF	TGCAGTGCCACGGGAGGGACTGAAGCTTTCTTT
TRBV28	15	TRBD2	NA	TRBJ2-3	CASSTSGALTDTQYF	TGTGCCAGCAGTACTAGCGGGGCCCTCACAGATACGCAGTATTTT
TRBV30	16	TRBD2	NA	TRBJ2-7	CAWSALGAGGPYEQYF	TGTGCCTGGAGCGCCCTTGGAGCGGGAGGGCCTTACGAGCAGTACTTC
TRBV28	13	TRBD1	few	TRBJ2-7	CASRTGSSYEQYF	TGTGCCAGCAGGACAGGGTCCTCCTACGAGCAGTACTTC
TRBV4-2	16	TRBD2	few	TRBJ2-3	CASSQDLAGLTDTQYF	TGTGCCAGCAGCCAAGATCTAGCGGGGCTCACAGATACGCAGTATTTT